The sequence of this T cell receptor (beta chain) was determined in a study of blood T cell repertoires in COVID-19. Assignment of participants to cohorts was predicated upon participant-reported clinical history. V was shortened by 3 bases and J by 3 bases, with 8 bases between the two germline ends. Germline CDR1 and CDR2: LGHNA and YSLEER. CDR3 length: 13 amino acids. The assay was immunoSEQ multiplex PCR, and TCRdb's table has in-frame clones only and misses some. The sample comprises about 250,000 clones, about 82% of which are singletons, and approximately 9.1% rests with the top ten. The sample consisted of PBMCs or T cells enriched from blood (not recorded which). The V and J genes are TRBV4-3 and TRBJ2-5; tentative D call: TRBD2 (6 bases). The TCR sequence derives from a woman in her fifties or sixties with acute COVID-19. The CDR3 coding sequence is TGCGCCAGCAGCCAGGGACTTAAAGAGACCCAGTACTTC. It specifies CASSQGLKETQYF.